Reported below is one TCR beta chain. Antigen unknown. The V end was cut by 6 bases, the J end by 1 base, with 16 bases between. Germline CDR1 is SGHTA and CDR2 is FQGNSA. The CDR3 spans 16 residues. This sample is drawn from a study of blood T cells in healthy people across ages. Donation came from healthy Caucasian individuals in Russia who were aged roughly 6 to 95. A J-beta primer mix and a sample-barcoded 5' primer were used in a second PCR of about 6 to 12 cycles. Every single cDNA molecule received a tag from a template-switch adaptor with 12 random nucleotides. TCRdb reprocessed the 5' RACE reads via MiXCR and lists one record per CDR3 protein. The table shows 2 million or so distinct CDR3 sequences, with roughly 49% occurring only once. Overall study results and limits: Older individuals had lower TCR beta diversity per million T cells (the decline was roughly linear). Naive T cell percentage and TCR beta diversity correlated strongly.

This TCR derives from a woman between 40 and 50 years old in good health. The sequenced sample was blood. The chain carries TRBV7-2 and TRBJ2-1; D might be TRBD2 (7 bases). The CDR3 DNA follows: TGTGCCAGCAGGCGCGGGGGCCCAAAGTCCTACAATGAGCAGTTCTTC. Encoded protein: CASRRGGPKSYNEQFF.